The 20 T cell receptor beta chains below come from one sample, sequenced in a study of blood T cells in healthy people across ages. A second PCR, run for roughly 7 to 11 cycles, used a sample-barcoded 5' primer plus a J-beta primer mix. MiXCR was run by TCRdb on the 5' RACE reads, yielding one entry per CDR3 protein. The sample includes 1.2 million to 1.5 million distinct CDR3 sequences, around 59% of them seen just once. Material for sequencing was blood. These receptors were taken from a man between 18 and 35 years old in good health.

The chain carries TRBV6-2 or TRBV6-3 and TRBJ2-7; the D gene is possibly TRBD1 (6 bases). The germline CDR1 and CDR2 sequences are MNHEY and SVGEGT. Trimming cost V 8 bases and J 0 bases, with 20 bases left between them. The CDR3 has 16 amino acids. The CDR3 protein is CASLTYTGPVSYEQYF. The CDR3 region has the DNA TGTGCCAGCCTCACCTACACAGGGCCCGTCTCCTACGAGCAGTACTTC.

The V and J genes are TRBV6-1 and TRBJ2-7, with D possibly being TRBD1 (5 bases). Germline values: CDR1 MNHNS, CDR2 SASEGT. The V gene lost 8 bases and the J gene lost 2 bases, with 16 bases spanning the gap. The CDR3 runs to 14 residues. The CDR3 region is CASGSRTPPYEQYF. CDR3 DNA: TGTGCCAGCGGTTCGCGGACACCTCCCTACGAGCAGTACTTC.

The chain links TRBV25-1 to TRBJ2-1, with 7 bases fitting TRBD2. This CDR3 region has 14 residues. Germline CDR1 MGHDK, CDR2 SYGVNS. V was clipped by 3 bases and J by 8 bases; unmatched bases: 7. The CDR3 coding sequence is TGTGCCAGCAGTGAGTGGACTAGTGCGGATGAGCAGTTCTTC. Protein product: CASSEWTSADEQFF.

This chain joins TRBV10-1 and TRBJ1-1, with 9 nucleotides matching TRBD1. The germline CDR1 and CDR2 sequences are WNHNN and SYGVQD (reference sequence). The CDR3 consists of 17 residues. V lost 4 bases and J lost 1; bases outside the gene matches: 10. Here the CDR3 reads CASSVVPGQGRNTEAFF. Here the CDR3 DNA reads TGCGCCAGCAGTGTGGTCCCGGGACAGGGCCGGAACACTGAAGCTTTCTTT.

The chain's CDR3 is CASSQRTSGTDTQYF. The CDR3 coding sequence is TGCGCCAGCAGCCAAAGGACTAGCGGCACAGATACGCAGTATTTT. This chain joins TRBV4-1 and TRBJ2-3, with 9 bases that match TRBD2. The CDR3 totals 15 residues. The J segment lost 1 base and the V segment lost 2 bases, leaving 1 base of the junction unmatched. CDR1 is MGHRA, CDR2 YSYEKL, per germline.

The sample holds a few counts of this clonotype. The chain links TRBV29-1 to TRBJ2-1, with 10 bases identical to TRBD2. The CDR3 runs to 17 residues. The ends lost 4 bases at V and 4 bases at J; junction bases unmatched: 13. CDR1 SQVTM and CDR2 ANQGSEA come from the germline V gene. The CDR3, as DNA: TGCAGCGTTGGACAGGGCGCTAGCGGGAGATCATACAATGAGCAGTTCTTC. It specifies CSVGQGASGRSYNEQFF.

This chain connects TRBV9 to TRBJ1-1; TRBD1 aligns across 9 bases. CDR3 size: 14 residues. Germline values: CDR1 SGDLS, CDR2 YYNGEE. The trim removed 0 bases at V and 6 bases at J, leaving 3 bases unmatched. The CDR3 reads CASSVAGTGPEAFF. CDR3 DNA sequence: TGTGCCAGCAGCGTAGCGGGGACAGGGCCTGAAGCTTTCTTT. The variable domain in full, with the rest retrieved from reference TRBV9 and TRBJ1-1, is DSGVTQTPKHLITATGQRVTLRCSPRSGDLSVYWYQQSLDQGLQFLIQYYNGEERAKGNILERFSAQQFPDLHSELNLSSLELGDSALYFCASSVAGTGPEAFFGQGTRLTVV.

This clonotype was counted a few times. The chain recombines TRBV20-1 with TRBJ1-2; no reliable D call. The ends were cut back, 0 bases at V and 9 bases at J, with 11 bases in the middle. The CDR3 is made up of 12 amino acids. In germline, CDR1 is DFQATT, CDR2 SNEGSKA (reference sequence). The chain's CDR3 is CSARDSAWSYTF. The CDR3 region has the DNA TGCAGTGCTAGAGATTCAGCCTGGAGCTACACCTTC.

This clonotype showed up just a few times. This CDR3 reads CASSESRATNYGYTF. DNA of the CDR3: TGCGCCAGCAGTGAGTCCCGGGCTACTAACTATGGCTACACCTTC. The chain recombines TRBV10-2 with TRBJ1-2; D unclear. V was clipped by 0 bases and J by 0 bases, with 8 bases between them. CDR1 and CDR2 from the germline V gene are WSHSY and SAAADI. CDR3 length: 15 residues.

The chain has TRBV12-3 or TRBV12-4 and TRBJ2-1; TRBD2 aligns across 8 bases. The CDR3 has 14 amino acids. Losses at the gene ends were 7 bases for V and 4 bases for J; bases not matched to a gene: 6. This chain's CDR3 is CASTGGGSYNEQFF. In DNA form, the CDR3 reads TGTGCCAGCACCGGGGGGGGTTCATACAATGAGCAGTTCTTC.

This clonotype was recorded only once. The CDR3 is CASSPTKSSNQPQHF. The CDR3 DNA reads TGTGCCAGCAGCCCGACCAAGAGTAGCAATCAGCCCCAGCATTTT. V and J are TRBV6-5 and TRBJ1-5; D gene ambiguous. Trimming took 6 bases from V and 0 from J, leaving 12 bases between them. The CDR3 loop spans 15 amino acids. Germline V CDR1 and CDR2: MNHEY, SVGAGI.

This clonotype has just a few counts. The DNA for the CDR3 is TGTGCCAGCAGCCCCCAGACAGGGGTTAACTATGGCTACACCTTC. Its translation is CASSPQTGVNYGYTF. The chain uses TRBV4-2 and TRBJ1-2; 8 bases match TRBD1. V was clipped by 4 bases and J by 1 base; unmatched bases: 5. The CDR3 spans 15 residues. Germline V CDR1 and CDR2: LGHNA, YNFKEQ.

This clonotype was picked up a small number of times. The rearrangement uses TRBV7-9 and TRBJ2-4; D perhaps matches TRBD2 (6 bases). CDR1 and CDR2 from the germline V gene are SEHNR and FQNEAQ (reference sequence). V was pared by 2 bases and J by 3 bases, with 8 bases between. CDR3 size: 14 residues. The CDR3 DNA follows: TGTGCCAGCAGCTTATCCGGGAGCAAAAACATTCAGTACTTC. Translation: CASSLSGSKNIQYF.

The CDR3 nucleotides read TGTGCCAGCAGCCCACGGGGGGCAGAAAAATTCTACGAGCAGTACTTC. As protein: CASSPRGAEKFYEQYF. This rearrangement joins TRBV21-1 to TRBJ2-5; the D call of TRBD1 is as the table states it, not checked on the DNA. TRBJ2-7 matches the DNA end more closely, so the J call is doubtful. TRBV21-1 is designated a pseudogene. This CDR3 contains 16 residues.

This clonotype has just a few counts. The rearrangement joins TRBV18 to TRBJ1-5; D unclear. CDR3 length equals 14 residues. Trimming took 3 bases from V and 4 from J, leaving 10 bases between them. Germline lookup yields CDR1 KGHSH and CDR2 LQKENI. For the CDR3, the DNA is TGTGCCAGCTCACCCTCGGACGGGAATCAGCCCCAGCATTTT. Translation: CASSPSDGNQPQHF.

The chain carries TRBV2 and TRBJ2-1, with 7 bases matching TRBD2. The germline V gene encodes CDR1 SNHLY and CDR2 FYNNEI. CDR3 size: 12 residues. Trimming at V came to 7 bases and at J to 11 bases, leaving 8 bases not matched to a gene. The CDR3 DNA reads TGTGCCAGCACTTTACTAGCGCGTAAGCAGTTCTTC. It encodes CASTLLARKQFF. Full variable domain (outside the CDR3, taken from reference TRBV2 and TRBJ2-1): EPEVTQTPSHQVTQMGQEVILRCVPISNHLYFYWYRQILGQKVEFLVSFYNNEISEKSEIFDDQFSVERPDGSNFTLKIRSTKLEDSAMYFCASTLLARKQFFGPGTRLTVL.

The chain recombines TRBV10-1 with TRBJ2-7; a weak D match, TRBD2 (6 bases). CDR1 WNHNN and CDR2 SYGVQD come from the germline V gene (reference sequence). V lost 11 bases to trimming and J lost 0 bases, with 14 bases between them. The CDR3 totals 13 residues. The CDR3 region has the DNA TGCGCCCGAAACGGCGGGATCTCCTACGAGCAGTACTTC. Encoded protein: CARNGGISYEQYF.

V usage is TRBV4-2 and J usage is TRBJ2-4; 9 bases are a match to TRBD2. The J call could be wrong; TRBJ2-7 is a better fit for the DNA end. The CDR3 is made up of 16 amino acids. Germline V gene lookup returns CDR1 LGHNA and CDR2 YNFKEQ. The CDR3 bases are TGTGCCAGCAGCCCTACGGGCGGGAGGGCCTTGAACGAGCAGTACTTC. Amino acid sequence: CASSPTGGRALNEQYF.

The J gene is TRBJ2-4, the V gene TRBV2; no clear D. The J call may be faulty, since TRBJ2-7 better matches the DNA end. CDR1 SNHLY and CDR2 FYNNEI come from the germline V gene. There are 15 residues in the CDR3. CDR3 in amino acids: CASIISVVPPYEQYF. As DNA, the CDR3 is TGTGCCAGCATTATATCTGTTGTCCCTCCCTACGAGCAGTACTTC.

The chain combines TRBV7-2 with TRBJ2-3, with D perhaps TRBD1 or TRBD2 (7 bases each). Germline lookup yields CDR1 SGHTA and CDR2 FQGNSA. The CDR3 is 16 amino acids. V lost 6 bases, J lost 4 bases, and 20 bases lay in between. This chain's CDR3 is CASSQGGSGKADTQYF. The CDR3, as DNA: TGTGCCAGCAGTCAGGGGGGGAGCGGGAAGGCAGATACGCAGTATTTT.